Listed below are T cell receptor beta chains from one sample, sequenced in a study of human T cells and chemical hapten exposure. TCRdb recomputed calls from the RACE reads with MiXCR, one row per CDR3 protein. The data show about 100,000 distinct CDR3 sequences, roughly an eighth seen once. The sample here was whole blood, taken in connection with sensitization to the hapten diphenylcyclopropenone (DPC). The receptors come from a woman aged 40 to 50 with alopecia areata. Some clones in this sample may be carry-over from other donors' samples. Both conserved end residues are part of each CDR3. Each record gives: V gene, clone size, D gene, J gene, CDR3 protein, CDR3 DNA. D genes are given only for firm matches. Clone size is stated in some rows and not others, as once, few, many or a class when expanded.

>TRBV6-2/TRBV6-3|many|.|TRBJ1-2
CASSYEYGYTF
TGTGCCAGCAGTTACGAGTATGGCTACACCTTC
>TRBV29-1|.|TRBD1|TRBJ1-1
CSVASGTGATEAFF
TGCAGCGTGGCCTCCGGGACAGGGGCCACTGAAGCTTTCTTT
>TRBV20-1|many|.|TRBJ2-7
CSASAPDILYEQYF
TGCAGTGCTTCCGCCCCGGACATCTTGTACGAGCAGTACTTC
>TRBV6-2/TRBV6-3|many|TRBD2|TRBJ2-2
CASSSGLVTDNTGELFF
TGTGCCAGCAGTTCCGGACTAGTTACAGATAACACCGGGGAGCTGTTTTTT
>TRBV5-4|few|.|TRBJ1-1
CASSMGGPEAFF
TGTGCCAGCAGCATGGGGGGCCCTGAAGCTTTCTTT
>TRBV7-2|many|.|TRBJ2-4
CASSLGVERGTIQYF
TGTGCCAGCAGCTTAGGGGTAGAGAGGGGGACCATTCAGTACTTC
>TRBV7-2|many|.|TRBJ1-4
CASSLFSFPNEKLFF
TGTGCCAGCAGCTTATTCAGTTTCCCTAATGAAAAACTGTTTTTT
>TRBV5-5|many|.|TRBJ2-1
CASSLPGALTRGNEQFF
TGTGCCAGCAGCTTGCCGGGGGCGTTGACTCGGGGCAATGAGCAGTTCTTC
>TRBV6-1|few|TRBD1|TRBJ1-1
CASSRDRAGTEAFF
TGTGCCAGCAGTCGGGACAGGGCGGGAACTGAAGCTTTCTTT
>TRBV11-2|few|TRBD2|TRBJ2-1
CASSSLAGESSYNEQFF
TGTGCCAGCAGCTCTTTAGCGGGGGAGAGCTCCTACAATGAGCAGTTCTTC
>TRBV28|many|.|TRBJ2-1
CASKQSSYNEQFF
TGTGCCAGCAAGCAGTCTTCATACAATGAGCAGTTCTTC
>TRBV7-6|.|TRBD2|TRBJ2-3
CASSLEVAGTTDTQYF
TGTGCCAGCAGCTTAGAAGTAGCGGGGACGACAGATACGCAGTATTTT
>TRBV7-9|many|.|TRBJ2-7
CASSSAPPPEQYF
TGTGCCAGCAGCTCCGCCCCCCCGCCCGAGCAGTACTTC
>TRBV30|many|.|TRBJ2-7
CAWGPTGGEQYF
TGTGCCTGGGGGCCTACAGGAGGCGAGCAGTACTTC
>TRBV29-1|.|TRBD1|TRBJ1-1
CSVGDRVHF
TGCAGCGTGGGCGACAGGGTTCACTTT
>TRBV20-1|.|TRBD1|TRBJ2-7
CSAATGESSYEQYF
TGCAGTGCCGCCACAGGGGAAAGCTCCTACGAGCAGTACTTC
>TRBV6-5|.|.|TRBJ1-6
CASSQGLQPLHF
TGTGCCAGCAGTCAGGGGTTACAACCCCTCCACTTT
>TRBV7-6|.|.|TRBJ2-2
CASSPRRTSSDTGELFF
TGTGCCAGCAGCCCACGGCGAACTAGCTCCGACACCGGGGAGCTGTTTTTT
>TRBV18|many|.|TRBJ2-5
CASSPWGEETQYF
TGTGCCAGCTCACCATGGGGTGAGGAGACCCAGTACTTC
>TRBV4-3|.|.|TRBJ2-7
CASSQYGEPTYEQYF
TGCGCCAGCAGCCAGTACGGGGAGCCGACCTACGAGCAGTACTTC
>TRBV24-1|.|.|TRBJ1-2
CATSDFPGAYGYTF
TGTGCCACCAGTGATTTCCCCGGAGCCTATGGCTACACCTTC
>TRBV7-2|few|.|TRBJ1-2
CASSLGGTRNYGYTF
TGTGCCAGCAGCTTAGGGGGGACTCGGAACTATGGCTACACCTTC
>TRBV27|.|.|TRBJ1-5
CASRAGASRGAQHF
TGTGCCAGCAGGGCGGGGGCGTCACGCGGGGCCCAGCATTTT
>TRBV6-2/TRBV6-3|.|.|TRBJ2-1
CASSYDRSYNEQFF
TGTGCCAGCAGTTACGACCGCTCCTACAATGAGCAGTTCTTC
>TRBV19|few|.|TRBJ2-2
CASRNQGAYTGELFF
TGTGCCAGCCGGAACCAGGGCGCCTACACCGGGGAGCTGTTTTTT
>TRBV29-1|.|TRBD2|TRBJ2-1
CSASTSARSYNEQFF
TGCAGCGCCTCCACTAGCGCCCGCTCCTACAATGAGCAGTTCTTC
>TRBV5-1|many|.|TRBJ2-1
CASSLGPTNEQFF
TGCGCCAGCAGCTTGGGGCCCACCAATGAGCAGTTCTTC
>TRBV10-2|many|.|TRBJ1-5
CASSEGISNQPQHF
TGCGCCAGCAGTGAGGGAATTAGCAATCAGCCCCAGCATTTT
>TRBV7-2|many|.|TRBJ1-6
CASSLVQGNSPLHF
TGTGCCAGCAGCTTAGTACAGGGAAATTCACCCCTCCACTTT
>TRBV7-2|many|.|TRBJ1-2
CASRRTRNYGYTF
TGTGCCAGCAGGCGGACCCGTAACTATGGCTACACCTTC
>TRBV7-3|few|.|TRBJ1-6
CASSSEGFGSPLHF
TGTGCCAGCAGCTCGGAGGGTTTCGGGTCACCCCTCCACTTT
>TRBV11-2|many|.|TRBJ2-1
CASSFLGGSSYNEQFF
TGTGCCAGCAGCTTTTTGGGTGGTAGCTCCTACAATGAGCAGTTCTTC
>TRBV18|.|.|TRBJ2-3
CASASRASTDTQYF
TGTGCCAGCGCAAGTAGGGCTAGCACAGATACGCAGTATTTT
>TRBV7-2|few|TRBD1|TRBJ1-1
CASSGDRVTEAFF
TGTGCCAGCAGCGGGGACAGGGTCACTGAAGCTTTCTTT
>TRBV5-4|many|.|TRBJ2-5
CASGRETQYF
TGTGCCAGCGGGAGGGAGACCCAGTACTTC
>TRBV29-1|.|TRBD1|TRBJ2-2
CSAQGAETGELFF
TGCAGCGCACAGGGGGCCGAAACCGGGGAGCTGTTTTTT
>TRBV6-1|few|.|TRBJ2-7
CASATSRDSYEQYF
TGTGCCAGCGCTACCTCGCGGGACTCCTACGAGCAGTACTTC
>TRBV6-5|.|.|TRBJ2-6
CASSNTVSGANVLTF
TGTGCCAGCAGTAACACGGTCTCTGGGGCCAACGTCCTGACTTTC
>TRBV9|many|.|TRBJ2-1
CASSVGGRSSYNEQFF
TGTGCCAGCAGCGTTGGGGGCAGAAGCTCCTACAATGAGCAGTTCTTC
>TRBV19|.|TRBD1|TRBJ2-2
CASSWGQGSNTGELFF
TGTGCCAGTAGCTGGGGACAGGGCTCGAACACCGGGGAGCTGTTTTTT
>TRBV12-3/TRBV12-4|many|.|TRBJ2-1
CASSQNRWNEQFF
TGTGCCAGCAGCCAAAACCGATGGAATGAGCAGTTCTTC
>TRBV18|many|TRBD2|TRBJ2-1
CASSTPAGVHNEQFF
TGTGCCAGCTCCACCCCAGCGGGGGTTCACAATGAGCAGTTCTTC
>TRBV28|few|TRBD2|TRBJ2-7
CASRGTSGRGSEQYF
TGTGCCAGCAGGGGGACTAGCGGGAGAGGTTCCGAGCAGTACTTC
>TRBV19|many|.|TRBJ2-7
CASSIRDGGYEQYF
TGTGCCAGTAGTATTCGGGACGGGGGTTACGAGCAGTACTTC
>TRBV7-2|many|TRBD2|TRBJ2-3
CASSGGTSGFSTDTQYF
TGTGCCAGCAGCGGCGGGACTAGCGGTTTTAGCACAGATACGCAGTATTTT
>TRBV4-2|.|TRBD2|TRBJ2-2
CASSLTSGGDFGTGELFF
TGTGCCAGCAGCCTTACTAGCGGGGGTGATTTCGGCACCGGGGAGCTGTTTTTT
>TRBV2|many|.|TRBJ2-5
CASLGGGHGETQYF
TGTGCCAGCCTGGGGGGGGGACACGGAGAGACCCAGTACTTC
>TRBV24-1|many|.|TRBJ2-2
CATSGYPNTGELFF
TGTGCCACCAGTGGCTACCCGAACACCGGGGAGCTGTTTTTT
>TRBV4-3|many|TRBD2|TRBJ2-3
CASSQETSADTQYF
TGCGCCAGCAGCCAAGAAACTAGCGCAGATACGCAGTATTTT
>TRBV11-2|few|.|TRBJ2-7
CASSFGTLPRF
TGTGCCAGCAGTTTTGGGACTCTCCCTAGATTC
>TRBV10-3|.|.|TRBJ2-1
CAISTGTGDLEQFF
TGTGCCATCAGTACCGGGACCGGTGACTTGGAGCAGTTCTTC
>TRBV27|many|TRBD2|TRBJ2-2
CASSPGGGNTGELFF
TGTGCCAGCAGTCCGGGGGGAGGTAACACCGGGGAGCTGTTTTTT
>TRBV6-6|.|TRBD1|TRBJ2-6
CASSPSRDREGANVLTF
TGTGCCAGCAGCCCGTCCCGGGACAGGGAGGGGGCCAACGTCCTGACTTTC
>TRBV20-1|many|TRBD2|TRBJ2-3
CSASRGGPGDTQYF
TGCAGTGCTAGTCGGGGGGGGCCAGGAGATACGCAGTATTTT
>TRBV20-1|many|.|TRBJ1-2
CSASRGGGYTF
TGCAGTGCTAGCAGGGGAGGTGGCTACACCTTC
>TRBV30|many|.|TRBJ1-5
CAWSLGVSGQPQHF
TGTGCCTGGAGTTTAGGGGTTTCGGGCCAGCCCCAGCATTTT